This T cell receptor (beta chain) was profiled in a study of lymphopenia after photon versus proton radiotherapy. Details on this clone: Its antigen is currently unknown.

Study-wide results and caveats: Photon-treated patients lost naive T cells and TCR diversity; proton-treated stayed stable. In patients who died, overall survival fell as post-nadir TCR diversity dropped more. Better survival with proton therapy was suggested as possible, not demonstrated. After lymphocyte nadir, photon-treated repertoires showed oligoclonal expansion, especially CD8+ Temra.

The method was immunoSEQ multiplex PCR; TCRdb's version includes in-frame clones alone and lacks a portion of them. The profile shows approximately 70,000 clones, around 90% of them singletons. V shed 6 bases and J shed 0 bases, with 9 bases lying between them. Per the germline V gene, CDR1 is SNHLY and CDR2 is FYNNEI. The CDR3 runs 15 residues. The sequences come from peripheral blood, collected from a patient treated with proton-based radiotherapy. The TCR was taken from a man of 80 years or more with esophageal cancer. The rearrangement uses TRBV2 and TRBJ2-6; D is undetermined. This CDR3 is CASSTGYSGANVLTF. CDR3 nucleotide sequence: TGTGCCAGCAGCACGGGCTACTCTGGGGCCAACGTCCTGACTTTC.